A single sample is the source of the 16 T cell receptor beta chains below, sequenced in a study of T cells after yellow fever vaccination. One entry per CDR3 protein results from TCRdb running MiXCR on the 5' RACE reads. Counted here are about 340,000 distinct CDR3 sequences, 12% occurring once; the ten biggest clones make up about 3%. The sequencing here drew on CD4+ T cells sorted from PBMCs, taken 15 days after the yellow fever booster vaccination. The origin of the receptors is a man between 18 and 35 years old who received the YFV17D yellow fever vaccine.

CDR3 in DNA: TGTGCCAGCAGCTCGGAGCGGGGCCACTTCACAGATACGCAGTATTTT. Encoded protein: CASSSERGHFTDTQYF. The V and J genes are TRBV7-2 and TRBJ2-3; 7 bases fit TRBD2. The CDR3 runs to 16 residues. The V and J ends lost 4 bases and 2 bases, in that order; junction bases with no gene match: 9. CDR1 is SGHTA and CDR2 is FQGNSA in the germline V gene.

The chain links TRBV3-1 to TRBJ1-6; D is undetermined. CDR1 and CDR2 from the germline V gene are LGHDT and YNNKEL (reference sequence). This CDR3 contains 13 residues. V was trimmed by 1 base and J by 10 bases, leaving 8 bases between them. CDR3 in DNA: TGTGCCAGCAGCCAAGCTAACCTCTCACCCCTCCACTTT. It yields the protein CASSQANLSPLHF.

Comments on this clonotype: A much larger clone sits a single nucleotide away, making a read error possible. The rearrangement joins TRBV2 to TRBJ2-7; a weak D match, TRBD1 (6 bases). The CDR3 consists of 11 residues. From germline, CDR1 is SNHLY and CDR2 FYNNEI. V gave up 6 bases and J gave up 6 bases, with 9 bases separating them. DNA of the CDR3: TGTGCCAGCAGGTACAGGGTCGAGCAGTACTTC. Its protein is CASRYRVEQYF.

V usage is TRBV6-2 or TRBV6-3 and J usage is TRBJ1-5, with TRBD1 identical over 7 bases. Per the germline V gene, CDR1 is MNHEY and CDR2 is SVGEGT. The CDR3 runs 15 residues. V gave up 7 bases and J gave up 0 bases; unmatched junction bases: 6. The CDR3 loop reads CASKSGQYSNQPQHF. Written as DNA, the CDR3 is TGTGCCAGCAAGTCGGGACAGTATAGCAATCAGCCCCAGCATTTT.

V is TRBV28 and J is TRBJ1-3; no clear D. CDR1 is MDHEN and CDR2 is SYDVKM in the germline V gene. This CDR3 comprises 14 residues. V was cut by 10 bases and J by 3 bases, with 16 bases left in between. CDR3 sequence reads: CATIPDMSGNTIYF. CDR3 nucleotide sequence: TGTGCCACCATTCCGGATATGAGTGGAAACACCATATATTTT.

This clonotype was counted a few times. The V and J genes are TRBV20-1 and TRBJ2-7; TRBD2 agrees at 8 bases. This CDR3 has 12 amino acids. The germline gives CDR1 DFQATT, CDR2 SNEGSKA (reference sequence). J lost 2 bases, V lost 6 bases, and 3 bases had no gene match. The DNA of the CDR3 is TGCAGTGCGCAGCGGGGGACCTACGAGCAGTACTTC. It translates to CSAQRGTYEQYF.

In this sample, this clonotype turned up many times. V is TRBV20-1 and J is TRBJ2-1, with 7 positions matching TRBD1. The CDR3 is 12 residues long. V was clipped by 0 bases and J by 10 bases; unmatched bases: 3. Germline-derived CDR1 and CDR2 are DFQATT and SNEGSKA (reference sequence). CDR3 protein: CSAREGQLEQFF. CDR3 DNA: TGCAGTGCTAGAGAGGGACAGCTAGAGCAGTTCTTC.

The CDR3 nucleotides read TGCAGTGCTAGCGCCCAGACAGCCCCCCGCATATATTTT. Protein: CSASAQTAPRIYF. V is TRBV20-1 and J is TRBJ1-3; possibly TRBD1 for D (5 bases). Trimming shortened V by 3 bases and J by 12 bases, and 18 bases separated the two germline ends. CDR1 is DFQATT and CDR2 is SNEGSKA in the germline V gene (reference sequence). The CDR3 has 13 amino acids.

The CDR3 loop is CASSPTSGGITDTQYF. DNA of the CDR3: TGCGCCAGCAGTCCTACTAGCGGGGGAATCACAGATACGCAGTATTTT. The V gene is TRBV5-1, the J gene TRBJ2-3; 11 bases are shared with TRBD2. Germline trimming cut 5 bases from V and 2 bases from J; bases unmatched to any gene: 7. The CDR3 is 16 amino acids. The germline CDR1 and CDR2 sequences are SGHRS and YFSETQ. The full variable domain, with the rest looked up from reference TRBV5-1 and TRBJ2-3, is KAGVTQTPRYLIKTRGQQVTLSCSPISGHRSVSWYQQTPGQGLQFLFEYFSETQRNKGNFPGRFSGRQFSNSRSEMNVSTLELGDSALYLCASSPTSGGITDTQYFGPGTRLTVL.

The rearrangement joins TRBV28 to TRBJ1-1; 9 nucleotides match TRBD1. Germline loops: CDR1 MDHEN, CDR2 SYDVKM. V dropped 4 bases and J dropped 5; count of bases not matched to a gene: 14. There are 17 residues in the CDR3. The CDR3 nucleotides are TGTGCCAGCAGTTGGAACCCGGACAGGGGTAGAAAAACTGAAGCTTTCTTT. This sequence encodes CASSWNPDRGRKTEAFF.

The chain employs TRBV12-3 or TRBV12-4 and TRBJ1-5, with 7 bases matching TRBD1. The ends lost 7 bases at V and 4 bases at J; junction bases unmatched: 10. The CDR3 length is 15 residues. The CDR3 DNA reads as TGTGCCAGCAACCCGTCGGGACAGTTGAATCAGCCCCAGCATTTT. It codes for CASNPSGQLNQPQHF.

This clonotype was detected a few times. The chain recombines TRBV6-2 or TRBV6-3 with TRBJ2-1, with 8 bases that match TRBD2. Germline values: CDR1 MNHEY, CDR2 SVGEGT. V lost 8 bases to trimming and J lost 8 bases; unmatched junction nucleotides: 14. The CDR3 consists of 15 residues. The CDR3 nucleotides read TGTGCCAGCCTCTACGAGGGACTAGGATCCCATGAGCAGTTCTTC. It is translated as CASLYEGLGSHEQFF.

In DNA, the CDR3 is TGTGCCAGCAGCCGGCTTCCGGGACTTTTCACAGATACGCAGTATTTT. This codes for CASSRLPGLFTDTQYF. The V gene is TRBV7-2, the J gene TRBJ2-3; a weak D match, TRBD2 (6 bases). CDR1 and CDR2 (germline): SGHTA, FQGNSA. This CDR3 comprises 16 residues. V was shortened by 5 bases and J by 2 bases, with 17 bases between the two germline ends.

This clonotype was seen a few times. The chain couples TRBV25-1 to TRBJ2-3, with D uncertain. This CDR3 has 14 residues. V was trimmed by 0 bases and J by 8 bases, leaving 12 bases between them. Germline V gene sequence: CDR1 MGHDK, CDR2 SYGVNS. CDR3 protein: CASSEYPGLSTQYF. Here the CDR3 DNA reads TGTGCCAGCAGTGAATACCCGGGTTTGAGTACGCAGTATTTT.

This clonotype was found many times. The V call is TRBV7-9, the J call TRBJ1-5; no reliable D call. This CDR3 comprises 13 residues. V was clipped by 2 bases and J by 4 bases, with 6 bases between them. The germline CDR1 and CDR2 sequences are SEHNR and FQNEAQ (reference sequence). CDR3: CASSLFTNQPQHF. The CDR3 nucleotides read TGTGCCAGCAGCTTATTTACTAATCAGCCCCAGCATTTT.

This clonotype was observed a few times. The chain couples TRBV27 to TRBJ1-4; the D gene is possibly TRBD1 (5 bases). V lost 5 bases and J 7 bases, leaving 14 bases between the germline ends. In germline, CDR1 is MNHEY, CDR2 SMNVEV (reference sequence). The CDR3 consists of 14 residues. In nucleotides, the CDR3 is TGTGCCAGCAGTGCCCGGGGCGGGGGTGAAAAACTGTTTTTT. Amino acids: CASSARGGGEKLFF.